The source of this T cell receptor beta chain is a study of CD8 T cells in Susac syndrome. RNA totalling about 0.5 to 1 ug underwent reverse transcription with random hexamers. TCR beta CDR3 was amplified by immunoSEQ covering 54 Vbeta and 13 Jbeta. TCRdb re-analysed the immunoSEQ multiplex PCR reads in MiXCR, keeping a single row per CDR3 protein. The profile shows approximately 280,000 distinct CDR3 sequences, around 83% of them singletons. This clonotype was seen a handful of times. Trimming cost V 5 bases and J 2 bases, with 9 bases left between them. This CDR3 spans 12 amino acids. Germline V gene sequence: CDR1 DFQATT, CDR2 SNEGSKA (reference sequence).

The sequence was obtained from a human donor with multiple sclerosis. Sequencing used CD8+ T cells from PBMCs. This chain joins TRBV20-1 and TRBJ1-2; TRBD1 is a possible D gene (5 bases). The CDR3 sequence is CSAPTENYGYTF. In nucleotides, the CDR3 is TGCAGTGCTCCGACAGAGAACTATGGCTACACCTTC.